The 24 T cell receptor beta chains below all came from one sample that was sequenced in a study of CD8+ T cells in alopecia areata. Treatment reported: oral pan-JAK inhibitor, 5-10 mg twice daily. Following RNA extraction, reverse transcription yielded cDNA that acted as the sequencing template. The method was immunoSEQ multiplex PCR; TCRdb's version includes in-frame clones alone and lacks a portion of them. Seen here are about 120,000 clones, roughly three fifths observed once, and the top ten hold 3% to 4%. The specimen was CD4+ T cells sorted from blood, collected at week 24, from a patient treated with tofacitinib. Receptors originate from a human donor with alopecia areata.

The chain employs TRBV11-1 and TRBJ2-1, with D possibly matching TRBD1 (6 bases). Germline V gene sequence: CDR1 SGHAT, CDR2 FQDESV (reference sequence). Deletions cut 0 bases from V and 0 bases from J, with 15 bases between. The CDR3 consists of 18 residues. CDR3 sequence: CASSLAELGHHSYNEQFF. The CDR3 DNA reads TGTGCCAGCAGCTTAGCGGAATTGGGACACCACTCCTACAATGAGCAGTTCTTC.

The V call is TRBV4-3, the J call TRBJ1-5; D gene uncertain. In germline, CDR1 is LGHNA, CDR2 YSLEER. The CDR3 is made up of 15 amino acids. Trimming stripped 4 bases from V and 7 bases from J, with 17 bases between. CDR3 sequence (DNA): TGCGCCAGCAGCCCTCAGGCAGCTACGACACAGCCCCAGCATTTT. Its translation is CASSPQAATTQPQHF.

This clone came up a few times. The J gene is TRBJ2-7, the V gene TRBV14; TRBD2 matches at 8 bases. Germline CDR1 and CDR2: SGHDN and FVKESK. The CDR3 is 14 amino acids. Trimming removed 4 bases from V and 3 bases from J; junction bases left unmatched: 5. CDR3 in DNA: TGTGCCAGCAGCCGACAAGCGGGGGACTACGAGCAGTACTTC. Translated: CASSRQAGDYEQYF. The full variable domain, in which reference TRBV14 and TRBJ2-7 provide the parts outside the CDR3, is EAGVTQFPSHSVIEKGQTVTLRCDPISGHDNLYWYRRVMGKEIKFLLHFVKESKQDESGMPNNRFLAERTGGTYSTLKVQPAELEDSGVYFCASSRQAGDYEQYFGPGTRLTVT.

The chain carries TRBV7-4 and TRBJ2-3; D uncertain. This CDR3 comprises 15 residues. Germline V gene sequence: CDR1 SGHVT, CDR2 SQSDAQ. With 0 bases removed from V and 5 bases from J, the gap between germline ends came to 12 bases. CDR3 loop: CASSLAGPRRDTQYF. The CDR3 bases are TGTGCCAGCAGCTTAGCAGGTCCTAGGCGAGATACGCAGTATTTT.

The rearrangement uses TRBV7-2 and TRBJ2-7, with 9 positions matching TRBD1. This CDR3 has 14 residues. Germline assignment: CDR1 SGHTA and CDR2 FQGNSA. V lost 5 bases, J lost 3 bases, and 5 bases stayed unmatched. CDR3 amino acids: CASSRQGGGYEQYF. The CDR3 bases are TGTGCCAGCAGCCGACAGGGGGGGGGCTACGAGCAGTACTTC. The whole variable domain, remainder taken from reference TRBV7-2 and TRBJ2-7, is GAGVSQSPSNKVTEKGKDVELRCDPISGHTALYWYRQSLGQGLEFLIYFQGNSAPDKSGLPSDRFSAERTGGSVSTLTIQRTQQEDSAVYLCASSRQGGGYEQYFGPGTRLTVT.

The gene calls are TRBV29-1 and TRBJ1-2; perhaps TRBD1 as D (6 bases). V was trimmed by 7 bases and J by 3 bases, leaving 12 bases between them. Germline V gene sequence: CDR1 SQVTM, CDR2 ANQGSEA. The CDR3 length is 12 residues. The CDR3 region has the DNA TGCAGCGCCAGAGGGGGGGACTATGGCTACACCTTC. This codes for CSARGGDYGYTF. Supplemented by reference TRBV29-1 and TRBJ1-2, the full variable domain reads SAVISQKPSRDICQRGTSLTIQCQVDSQVTMMFWYRQQPGQSLTLIATANQGSEATYESGFVIDKFPISRPNLTFSTLTVSNMSPEDSSIYLCSARGGDYGYTFGSGTRLTVV.

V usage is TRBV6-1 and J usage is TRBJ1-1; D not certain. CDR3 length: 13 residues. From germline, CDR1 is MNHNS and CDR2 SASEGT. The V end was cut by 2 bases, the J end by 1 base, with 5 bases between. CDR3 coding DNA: TGTGCCAGCAGTGAAATAAGGAACACTGAAGCTTTCTTT. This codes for CASSEIRNTEAFF.

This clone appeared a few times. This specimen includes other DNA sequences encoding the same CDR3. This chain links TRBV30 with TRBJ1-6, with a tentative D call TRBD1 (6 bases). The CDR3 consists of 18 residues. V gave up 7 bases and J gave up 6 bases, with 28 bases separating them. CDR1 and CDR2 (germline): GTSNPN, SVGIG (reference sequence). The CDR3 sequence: CASDRGKTGSWGNSPLHF. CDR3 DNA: TGTGCCTCGGACAGAGGGAAAACGGGATCCTGGGGTAATTCACCCCTCCACTTT.

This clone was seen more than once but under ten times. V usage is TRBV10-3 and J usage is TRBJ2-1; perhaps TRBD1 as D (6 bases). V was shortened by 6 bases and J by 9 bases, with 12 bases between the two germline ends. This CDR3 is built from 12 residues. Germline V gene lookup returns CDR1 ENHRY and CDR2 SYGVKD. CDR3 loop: CAISQQGGEQFF. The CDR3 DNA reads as TGTGCCATCAGCCAACAGGGCGGTGAGCAGTTCTTC.

This CDR3 is CSVEVGAGDTQYF. The CDR3 nucleotides are TGCAGCGTTGAAGTGGGGGCAGGAGATACGCAGTATTTT. V gene TRBV29-1 combines with J gene TRBJ2-3, with D perhaps TRBD1 (6 bases). V was pared by 1 base and J by 5 bases, with 10 bases between. The germline CDR1 and CDR2 sequences are SQVTM and ANQGSEA. The CDR3 has 13 residues.

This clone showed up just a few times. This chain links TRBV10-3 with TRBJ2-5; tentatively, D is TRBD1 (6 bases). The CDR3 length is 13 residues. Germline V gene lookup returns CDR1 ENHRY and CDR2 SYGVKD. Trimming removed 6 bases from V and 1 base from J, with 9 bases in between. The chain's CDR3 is CAIRGASQETQYF. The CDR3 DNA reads TGTGCCATCAGGGGGGCTAGCCAAGAGACCCAGTACTTC.

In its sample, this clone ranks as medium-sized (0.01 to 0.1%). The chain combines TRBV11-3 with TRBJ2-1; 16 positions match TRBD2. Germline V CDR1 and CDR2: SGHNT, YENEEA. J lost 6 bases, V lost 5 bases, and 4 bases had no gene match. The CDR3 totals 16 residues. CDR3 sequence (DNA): TGTGCCAGCAGCCTTGGGACTAGCGGGGGGGCCAATGAGCAGTTCTTC. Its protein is CASSLGTSGGANEQFF. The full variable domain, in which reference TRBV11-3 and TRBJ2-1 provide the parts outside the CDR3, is EAGVVQSPRYKIIEKKQPVAFWCNPISGHNTLYWYLQNLGQGPELLIRYENEEAVDDSQLPKDRFSAERLKGVDSTLKIQPAELGDSAVYLCASSLGTSGGANEQFFGPGTRLTVL.

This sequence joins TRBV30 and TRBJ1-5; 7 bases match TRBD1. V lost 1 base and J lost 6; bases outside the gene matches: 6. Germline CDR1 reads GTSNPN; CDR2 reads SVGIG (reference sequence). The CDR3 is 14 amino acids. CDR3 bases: TGTGCCTGGAGTGAAGGGGGCGGCCGTCAGCCCCAGCATTTT. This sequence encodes CAWSEGGGRQPQHF.

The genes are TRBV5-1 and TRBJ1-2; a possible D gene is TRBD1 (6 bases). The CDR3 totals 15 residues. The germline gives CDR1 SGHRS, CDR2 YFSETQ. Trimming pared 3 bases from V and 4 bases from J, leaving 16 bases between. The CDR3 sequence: CASSSSSQGIYGYTF. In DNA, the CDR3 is TGCGCCAGCAGCTCCTCCTCTCAGGGGATCTATGGCTACACCTTC.

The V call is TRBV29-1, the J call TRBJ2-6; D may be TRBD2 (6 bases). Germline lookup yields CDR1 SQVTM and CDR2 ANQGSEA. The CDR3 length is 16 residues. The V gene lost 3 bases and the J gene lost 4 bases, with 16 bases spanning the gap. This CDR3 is CSVEGTSSSGANVLTF. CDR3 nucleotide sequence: TGCAGCGTTGAGGGGACTTCGTCGTCCGGGGCCAACGTCCTGACTTTC.

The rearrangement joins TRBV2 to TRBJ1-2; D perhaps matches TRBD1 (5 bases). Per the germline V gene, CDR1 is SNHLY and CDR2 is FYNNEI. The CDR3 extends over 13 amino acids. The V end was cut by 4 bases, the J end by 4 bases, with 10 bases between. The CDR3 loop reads CASSGQGPYGYTF. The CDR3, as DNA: TGTGCCAGCAGTGGGCAGGGACCCTATGGCTACACCTTC.

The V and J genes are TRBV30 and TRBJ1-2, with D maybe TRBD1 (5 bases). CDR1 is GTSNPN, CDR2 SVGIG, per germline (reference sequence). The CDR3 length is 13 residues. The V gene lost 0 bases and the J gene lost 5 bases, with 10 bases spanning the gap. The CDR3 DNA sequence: TGTGCCTGGAGTGTAACGGGGACTTATGGCTACACCTTC. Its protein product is CAWSVTGTYGYTF.

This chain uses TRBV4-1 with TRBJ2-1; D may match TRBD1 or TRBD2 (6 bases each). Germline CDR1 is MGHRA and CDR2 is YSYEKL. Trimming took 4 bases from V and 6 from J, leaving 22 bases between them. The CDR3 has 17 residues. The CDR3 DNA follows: TGCGCCAGCAGCCCCGGACAAGGAGGGGGGATTGGCAATGAGCAGTTCTTC. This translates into CASSPGQGGGIGNEQFF.

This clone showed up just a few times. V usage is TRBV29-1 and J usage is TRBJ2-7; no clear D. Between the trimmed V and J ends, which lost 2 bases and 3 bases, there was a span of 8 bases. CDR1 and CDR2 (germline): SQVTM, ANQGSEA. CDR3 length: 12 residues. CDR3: CSVELVGYEQYF. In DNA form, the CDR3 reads TGCAGCGTTGAATTGGTGGGCTACGAGCAGTACTTC.

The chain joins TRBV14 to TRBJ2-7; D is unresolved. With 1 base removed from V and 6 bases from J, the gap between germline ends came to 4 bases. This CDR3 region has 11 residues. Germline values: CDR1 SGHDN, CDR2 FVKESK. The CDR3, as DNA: TGTGCCAGCAGCCAAGGGGTCGAGCAGTACTTC. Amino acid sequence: CASSQGVEQYF.

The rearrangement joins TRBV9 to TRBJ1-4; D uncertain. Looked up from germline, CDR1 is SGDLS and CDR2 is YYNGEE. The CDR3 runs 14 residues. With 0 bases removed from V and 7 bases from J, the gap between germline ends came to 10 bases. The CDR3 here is CASSVGTAGEKLFF. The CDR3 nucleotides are TGTGCCAGCAGCGTAGGGACGGCCGGTGAAAAACTGTTTTTT.

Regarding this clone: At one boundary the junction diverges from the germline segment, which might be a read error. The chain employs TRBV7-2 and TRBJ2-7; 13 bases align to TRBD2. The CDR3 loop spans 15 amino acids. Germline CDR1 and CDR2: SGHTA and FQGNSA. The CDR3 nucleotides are TGTGCCAGCGGCTTAACTAGCGGGGGGGCCTACGAGCAGTACTTC. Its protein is CASGLTSGGAYEQYF.

As DNA, the CDR3 is TGTGCCAGCAGCTCCTCAGCGACCCAGTACTTC. It yields the protein CASSSSATQYF. The chain combines TRBV7-2 with TRBJ2-5; unclear D gene. The CDR3 consists of 11 residues. Germline V gene sequence: CDR1 SGHTA, CDR2 FQGNSA. V was clipped by 4 bases and J by 7 bases, with 7 bases between them. Complete variable domain (other parts from reference TRBV7-2 and TRBJ2-5): GAGVSQSPSNKVTEKGKDVELRCDPISGHTALYWYRQSLGQGLEFLIYFQGNSAPDKSGLPSDRFSAERTGGSVSTLTIQRTQQEDSAVYLCASSSSATQYFGPGTRLLVL.

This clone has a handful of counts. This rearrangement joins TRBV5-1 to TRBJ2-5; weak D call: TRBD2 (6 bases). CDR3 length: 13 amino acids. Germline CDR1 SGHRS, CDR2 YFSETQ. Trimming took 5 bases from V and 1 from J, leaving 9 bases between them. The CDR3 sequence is CASRTGLQETQYF. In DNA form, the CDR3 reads TGCGCCAGCAGAACGGGACTCCAAGAGACCCAGTACTTC. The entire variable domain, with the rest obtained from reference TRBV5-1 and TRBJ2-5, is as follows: KAGVTQTPRYLIKTRGQQVTLSCSPISGHRSVSWYQQTPGQGLQFLFEYFSETQRNKGNFPGRFSGRQFSNSRSEMNVSTLELGDSALYLCASRTGLQETQYFGPGTRLLVL.